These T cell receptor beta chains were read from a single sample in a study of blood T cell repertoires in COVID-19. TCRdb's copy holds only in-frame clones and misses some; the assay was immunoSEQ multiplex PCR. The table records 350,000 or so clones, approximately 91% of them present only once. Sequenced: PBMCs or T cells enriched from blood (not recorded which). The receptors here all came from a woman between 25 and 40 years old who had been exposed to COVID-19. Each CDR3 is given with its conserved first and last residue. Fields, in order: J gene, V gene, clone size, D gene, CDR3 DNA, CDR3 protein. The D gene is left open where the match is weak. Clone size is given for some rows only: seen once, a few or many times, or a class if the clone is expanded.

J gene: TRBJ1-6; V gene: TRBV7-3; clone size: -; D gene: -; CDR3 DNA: TGTGCCAGCAGCTTAAGAGGCAGGGGTAGTTCACCCCTCCACTTT; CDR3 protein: CASSLRGRGSSPLHF
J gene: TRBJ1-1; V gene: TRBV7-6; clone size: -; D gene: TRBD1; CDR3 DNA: TGTGCCAGCAGCCCCTACGGGGCAGGGGGCTTAGGGACTGAAGCTTTCTTT; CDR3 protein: CASSPYGAGGLGTEAFF
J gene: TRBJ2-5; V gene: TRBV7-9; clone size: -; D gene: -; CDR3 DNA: TGTGCCAGCAGCTTCCGATCGACAGGGGAGGGAGAGACCCAGTACTTC; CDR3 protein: CASSFRSTGEGETQYF
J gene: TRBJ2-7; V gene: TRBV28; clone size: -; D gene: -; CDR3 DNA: TGTGCCAGCAATTATAGGGACTTCTACGAGCAGTACTTC; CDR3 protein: CASNYRDFYEQYF
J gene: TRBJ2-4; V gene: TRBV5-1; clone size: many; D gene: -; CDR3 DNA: TGCGCCAGCAGCTTGGGACAGGGAGGCATTCAGTACTTC; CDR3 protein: CASSLGQGGIQYF
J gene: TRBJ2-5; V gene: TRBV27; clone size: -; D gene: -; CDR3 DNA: TGTGCCAGCCGACCGAGTAGGAGGGAGACCCAGTACTTC; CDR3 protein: CASRPSRRETQYF
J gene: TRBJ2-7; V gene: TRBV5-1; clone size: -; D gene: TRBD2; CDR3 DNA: TGCGCCAGCAGCTTGGAGACTAGCGGGTTAACCGAGCAGTACTTC; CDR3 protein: CASSLETSGLTEQYF
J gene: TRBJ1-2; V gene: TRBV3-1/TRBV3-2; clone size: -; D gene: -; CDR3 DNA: TGTGCCAGCAGCCCGGGGTATGGCTACACCTTC; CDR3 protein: CASSPGYGYTF
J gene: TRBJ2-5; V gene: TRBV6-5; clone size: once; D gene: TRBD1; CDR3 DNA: TGTGCCAGCAGTTACTACAGGGGGCAAGAGACCCAGTACTTC; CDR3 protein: CASSYYRGQETQYF
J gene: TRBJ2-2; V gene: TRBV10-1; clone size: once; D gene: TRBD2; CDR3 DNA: TGCGCCAGCAGTGGCGGGACTAGCGGGAACACCGGGGAGCTGTTTTTT; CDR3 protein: CASSGGTSGNTGELFF
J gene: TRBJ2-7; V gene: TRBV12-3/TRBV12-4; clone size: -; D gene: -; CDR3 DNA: TGTGCCAGCAGTCTCTTGTCCGAGCAGTACTTC; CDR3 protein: CASSLLSEQYF
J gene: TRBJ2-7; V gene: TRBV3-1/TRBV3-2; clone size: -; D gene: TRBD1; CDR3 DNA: TGTGCCAGCAGCCAGGGTACAGGGGAGAGGGAGCAGTACTTC; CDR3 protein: CASSQGTGEREQYF
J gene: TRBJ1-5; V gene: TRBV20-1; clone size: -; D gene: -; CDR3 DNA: TGCAGTGCTAGTGAGCGGGCCCCAAATCAGCCCCAGCATTTT; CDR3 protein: CSASERAPNQPQHF
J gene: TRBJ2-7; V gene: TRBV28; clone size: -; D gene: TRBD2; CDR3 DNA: TGTGCCAGCACCCCTAGCGGGAAAACGGGCGAGCAGTACTTC; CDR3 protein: CASTPSGKTGEQYF
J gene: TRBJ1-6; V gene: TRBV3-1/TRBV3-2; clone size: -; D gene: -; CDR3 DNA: TGTGCCAGCAGCCAGGGGCCTAATTCACCCCTCCACTTT; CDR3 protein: CASSQGPNSPLHF
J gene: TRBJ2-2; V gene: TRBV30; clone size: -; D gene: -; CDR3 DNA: TGTGCCTGGACCAATCCTACAGGGATTAACACCGGGGAGCTGTTTTTT; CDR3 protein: CAWTNPTGINTGELFF
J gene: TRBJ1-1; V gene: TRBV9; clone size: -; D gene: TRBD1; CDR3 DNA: TGTGCCAGCAGCCACAACCGGGACAGAGTAACTGAAGCTTTCTTT; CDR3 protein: CASSHNRDRVTEAFF
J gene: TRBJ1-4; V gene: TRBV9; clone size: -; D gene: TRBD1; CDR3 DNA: TGTGCCAGCAGCTCCTCCATCGGGACAGGGGGTGAAAAACTGTTTTTT; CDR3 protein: CASSSSIGTGGEKLFF
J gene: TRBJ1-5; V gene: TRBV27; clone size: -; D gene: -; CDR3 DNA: TGTGCCAGCAGTCCCTATGGGACATCGTCGGATAAGCCCCAGCATTTT; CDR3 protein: CASSPYGTSSDKPQHF
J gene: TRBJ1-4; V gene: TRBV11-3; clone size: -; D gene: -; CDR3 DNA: TGTGCCAGCAGCTTACAAGGGGGACCTAATGAAAAACTGTTTTTT; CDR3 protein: CASSLQGGPNEKLFF
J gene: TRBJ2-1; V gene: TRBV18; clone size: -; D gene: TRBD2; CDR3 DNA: TGTGCCAGCTCCCCTTTAGCGGGAGAGGGGTACAATGAGCAGTTCTTC; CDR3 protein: CASSPLAGEGYNEQFF
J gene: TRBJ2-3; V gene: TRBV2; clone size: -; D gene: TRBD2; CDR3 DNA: TGTGCCAGCAGTGAGACGGGGGGGTCGGCAGATACGCAGTATTTT; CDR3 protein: CASSETGGSADTQYF
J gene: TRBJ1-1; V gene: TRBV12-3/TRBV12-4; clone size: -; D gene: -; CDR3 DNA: TGTGCCAGCAGCTCAAACTTTGAAGCTTTCTTT; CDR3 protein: CASSSNFEAFF
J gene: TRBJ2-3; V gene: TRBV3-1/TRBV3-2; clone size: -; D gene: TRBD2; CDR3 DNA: TGTGCCAGCAGCCTACTAGCGGTCGCAGATACGCAGTATTTT; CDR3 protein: CASSLLAVADTQYF
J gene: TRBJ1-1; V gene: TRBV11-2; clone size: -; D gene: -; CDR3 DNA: TGTGCCAGCAGCCGACGCTCCAGCGGTGAAGCTTTCTTT; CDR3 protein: CASSRRSSGEAFF
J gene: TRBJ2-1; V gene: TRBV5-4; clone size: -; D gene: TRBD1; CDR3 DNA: TGTGCCAGCAGCACGGACAGGGGCCCCTACAATGAGCAGTTCTTC; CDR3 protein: CASSTDRGPYNEQFF
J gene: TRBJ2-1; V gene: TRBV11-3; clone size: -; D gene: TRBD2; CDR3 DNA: TGTGCCAGCAGGCTAGCGGGAGAGTTATCCGATGAGCAGTTCTTC; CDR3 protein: CASRLAGELSDEQFF
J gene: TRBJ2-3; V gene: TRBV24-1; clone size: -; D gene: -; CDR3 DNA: TGTGCCACCAGTGGCCCGCCTAGCGAGTTCACAGATACGCAGTATTTT; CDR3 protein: CATSGPPSEFTDTQYF
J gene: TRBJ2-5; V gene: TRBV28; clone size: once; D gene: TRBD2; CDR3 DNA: TGTGCCAGCAGCGAAGCGGGAACGGGGGAGACCCAGTACTTC; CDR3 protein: CASSEAGTGETQYF
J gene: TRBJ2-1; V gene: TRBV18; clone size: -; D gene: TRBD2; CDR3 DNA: TGTGCCAGCTCACGGGGGGGGAATGAGCAGTTCTTC; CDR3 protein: CASSRGGNEQFF
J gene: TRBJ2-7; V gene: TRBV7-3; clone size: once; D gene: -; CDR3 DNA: TGTGCCAGCAGCTTCCTCGAGGAGCATACCTACGAGCAGTACTTC; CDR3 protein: CASSFLEEHTYEQYF
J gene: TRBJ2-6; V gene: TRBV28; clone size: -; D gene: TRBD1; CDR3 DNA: TGTGCCACAGATTCCCAGGGGGTCATCAGCTCTGGGGCCAACGTCCTGACTTTC; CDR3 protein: CATDSQGVISSGANVLTF
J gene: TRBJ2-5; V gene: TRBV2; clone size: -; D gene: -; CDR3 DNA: TGTGCCAGCTCCCCCGCGGAAGAGACCCAGTACTTC; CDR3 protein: CASSPAEETQYF
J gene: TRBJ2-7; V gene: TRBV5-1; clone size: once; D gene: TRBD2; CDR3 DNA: TGCGCCAGCAGCTTGGGTCTAGCGGGAACCTACGAGCAGTACTTC; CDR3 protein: CASSLGLAGTYEQYF
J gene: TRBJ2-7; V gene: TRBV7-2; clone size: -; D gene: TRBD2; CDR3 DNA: TGTGCCAGCAGCAAGCGGGAGGGCCGTTACGAGCAGTACTTC; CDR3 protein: CASSKREGRYEQYF
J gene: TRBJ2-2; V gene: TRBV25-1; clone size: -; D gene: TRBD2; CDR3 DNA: TGTGCCAGCAGCCGTTTTGGGACTAGCGGAACCGGGGAGCTGTTTTTT; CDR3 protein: CASSRFGTSGTGELFF